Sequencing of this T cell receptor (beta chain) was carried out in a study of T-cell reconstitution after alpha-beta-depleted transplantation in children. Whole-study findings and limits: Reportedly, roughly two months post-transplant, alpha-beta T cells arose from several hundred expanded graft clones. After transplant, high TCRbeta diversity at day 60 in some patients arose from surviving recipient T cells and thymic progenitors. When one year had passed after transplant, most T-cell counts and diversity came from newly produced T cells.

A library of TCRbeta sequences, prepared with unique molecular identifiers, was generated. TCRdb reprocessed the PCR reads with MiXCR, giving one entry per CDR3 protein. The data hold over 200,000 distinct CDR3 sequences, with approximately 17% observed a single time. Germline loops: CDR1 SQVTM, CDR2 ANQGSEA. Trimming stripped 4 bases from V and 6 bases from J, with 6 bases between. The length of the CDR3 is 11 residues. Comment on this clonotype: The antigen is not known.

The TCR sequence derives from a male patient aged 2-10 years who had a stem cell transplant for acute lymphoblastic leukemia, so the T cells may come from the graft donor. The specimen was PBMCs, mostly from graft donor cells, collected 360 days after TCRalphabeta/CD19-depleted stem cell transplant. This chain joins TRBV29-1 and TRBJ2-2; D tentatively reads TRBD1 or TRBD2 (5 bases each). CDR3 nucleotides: TGCAGCGTTGGGGACCCCGGGGAGCTGTTTTTT. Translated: CSVGDPGELFF.